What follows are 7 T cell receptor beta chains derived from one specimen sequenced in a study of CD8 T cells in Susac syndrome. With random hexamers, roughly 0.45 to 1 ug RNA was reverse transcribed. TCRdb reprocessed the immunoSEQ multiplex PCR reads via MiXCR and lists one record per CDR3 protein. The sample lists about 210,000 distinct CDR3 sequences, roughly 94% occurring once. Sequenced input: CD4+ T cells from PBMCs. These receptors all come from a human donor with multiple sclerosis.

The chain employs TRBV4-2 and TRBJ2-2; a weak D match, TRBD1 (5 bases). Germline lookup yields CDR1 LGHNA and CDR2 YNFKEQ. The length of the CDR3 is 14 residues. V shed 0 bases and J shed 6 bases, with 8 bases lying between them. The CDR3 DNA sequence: TGTGCCAGCAGCCAAGAAGGGGATTCCGGGGAGCTGTTTTTT. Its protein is CASSQEGDSGELFF.

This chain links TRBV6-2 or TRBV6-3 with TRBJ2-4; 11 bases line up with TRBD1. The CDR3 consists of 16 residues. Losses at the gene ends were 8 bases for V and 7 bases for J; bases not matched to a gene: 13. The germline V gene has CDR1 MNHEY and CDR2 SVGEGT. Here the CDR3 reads CASVSSGTGGRNIQYF. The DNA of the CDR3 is TGTGCCAGCGTATCCAGCGGGACAGGGGGACGGAACATTCAGTACTTC.

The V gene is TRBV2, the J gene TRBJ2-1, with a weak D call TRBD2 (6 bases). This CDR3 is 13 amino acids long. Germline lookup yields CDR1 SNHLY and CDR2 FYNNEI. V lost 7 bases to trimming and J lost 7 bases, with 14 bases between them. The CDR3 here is CASTVGTLNEQFF. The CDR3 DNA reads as TGTGCCAGCACCGTCGGGACTCTGAATGAGCAGTTCTTC.

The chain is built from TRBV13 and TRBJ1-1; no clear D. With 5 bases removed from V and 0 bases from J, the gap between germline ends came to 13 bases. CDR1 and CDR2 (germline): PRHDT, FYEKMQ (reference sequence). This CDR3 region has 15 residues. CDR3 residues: CASSTTTPMNTEAFF. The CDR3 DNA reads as TGTGCCAGCAGCACCACCACCCCAATGAACACTGAAGCTTTCTTT.

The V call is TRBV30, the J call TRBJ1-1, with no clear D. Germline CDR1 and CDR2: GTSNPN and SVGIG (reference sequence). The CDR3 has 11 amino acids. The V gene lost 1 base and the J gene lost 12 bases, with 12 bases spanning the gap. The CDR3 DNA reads TGTGCCTGGAGTGAGGTTTTAACGCCTTTCTTT. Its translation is CAWSEVLTPFF.

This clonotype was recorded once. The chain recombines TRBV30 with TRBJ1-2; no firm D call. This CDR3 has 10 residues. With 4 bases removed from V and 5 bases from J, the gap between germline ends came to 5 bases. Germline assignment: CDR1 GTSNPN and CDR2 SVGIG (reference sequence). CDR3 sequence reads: CAWMGYGYTF. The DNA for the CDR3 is TGTGCCTGGATGGGGTATGGCTACACCTTC. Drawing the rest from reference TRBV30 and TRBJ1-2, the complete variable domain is SQTIHQWPATLVQPVGSPLSLECTVEGTSNPNLYWYRQAAGRGLQLLFYSVGIGQISSEVPQNLSASRPQDRQFILSSKKLLLSDSGFYLCAWMGYGYTFGSGTRLTVV.

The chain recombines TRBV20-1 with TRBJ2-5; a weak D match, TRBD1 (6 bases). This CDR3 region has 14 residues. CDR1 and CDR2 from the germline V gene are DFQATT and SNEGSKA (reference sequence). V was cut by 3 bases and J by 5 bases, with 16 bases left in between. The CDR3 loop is CSARWGPKPETQYF. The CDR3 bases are TGCAGTGCTAGGTGGGGGCCGAAACCGGAGACCCAGTACTTC.